These 5 T cell receptor beta chains were all obtained from the same sample, sequenced in a study of human T cells and chemical hapten exposure. TCRdb reanalysed the RACE reads using MiXCR and keeps one entry per CDR3 protein. The sample carries more than 300,000 distinct CDR3 sequences, approximately 5.1% recorded once. Described time point: pre-sensitization, week 0. Treatment of the sample: therapeutic diphenylcyclopropenone sensitization with weekly scalp DPC. The material was whole blood, obtained in connection with sensitization to the hapten diphenylcyclopropenone (DPC). All receptors come from a woman in her forties or fifties with alopecia areata. Some clones in this sample may be carry-over from other donors' samples.

This clonotype has just a few counts. V is TRBV19 and J is TRBJ1-5; D is ambiguous. V was clipped by 6 bases and J by 7 bases, with 16 bases between them. This CDR3 is built from 14 residues. CDR1 LNHDA and CDR2 SQIVND come from the germline V gene (reference sequence). The CDR3 reads CASSRSNRGQPQHF. The CDR3 DNA reads as TGTGCCAGTAGCCGCAGTAATCGGGGACAGCCCCAGCATTTT.

This clonotype was seen a few times. The chain links TRBV12-3 or TRBV12-4 to TRBJ1-3; tentative D call: TRBD1 (5 bases). The germline V and J ends were trimmed by 1 base and 2 bases, with 15 bases remaining between them. This CDR3 contains 17 residues. The CDR3 DNA is TGTGCCAGCAGTTTAGGGAGGGGCGGCTTGACTGGAAACACCATATATTTT. It translates to CASSLGRGGLTGNTIYF.

This clonotype was detected ten times or more. This chain connects TRBV24-1 to TRBJ2-5; D perhaps matches TRBD2 (5 bases). The CDR3 loop spans 15 amino acids. V lost 4 bases and J lost 6, with 17 bases in between. The germline V gene encodes CDR1 KGHDR and CDR2 SFDVKD. CDR3 nucleotide sequence: TGTGCCACCAGTGAGACCTCCGCCAGGAGGAAGACCCAGTACTTC. It yields the protein CATSETSARRKTQYF.

This clonotype has just a few counts. The V call is TRBV9, the J call TRBJ1-4; D gene unclear. With 4 bases removed from V and 4 bases from J, the gap between germline ends came to 14 bases. Germline CDR1 is SGDLS and CDR2 is YYNGEE. The CDR3 length is 15 residues. The CDR3 region has the DNA TGTGCCAGCAGCTCCCGCGGGTCGGATAATGAAAAACTGTTTTTT. Translated, it gives CASSSRGSDNEKLFF.

This clonotype appeared many times. CDR3 DNA sequence: TGCGCCAGCAGCATCTATGCGGAGTCCTATGGCTACACCTTC. This sequence encodes CASSIYAESYGYTF. The rearrangement joins TRBV5-1 to TRBJ1-2; D remains unclear. The V gene's germline CDR1 is SGHRS and CDR2 YFSETQ. There are 14 residues in the CDR3. V gave up 4 bases and J gave up 4 bases, with 14 bases separating them.